This TCR beta chain was sequenced during a study of cytomegalovirus exposure and HLA in healthy donors. Study-level findings and limits: A few of the chains that were CMV-associated were confirmed in vitro to be specific for CMV antigens. The study listed approximately 160 cytomegalovirus-associated TCR beta chains. A later analysis found first-cohort TCR clusters tended to co-occur in the 130 or so validation repertoires.

This clone was recorded a few times. Antigen: not known. Here immunoSEQ multiplex PCR was the method, and the copy in TCRdb shows in-frame clones only, minus some. The sample contains 100,000 or so clones, about 83% of which appear only once. This CDR3 has 15 residues. The V gene's germline CDR1 is MDHEN and CDR2 SYDVKM. The V end was cut by 0 bases, the J end by 3 bases, with 12 bases between. The TCR originated in a woman aged 25 to 39 in good health and CMV-seronegative. The sequenced sample was PBMCs. The genes are TRBV28 and TRBJ2-7; maybe TRBD2 (5 bases). The CDR3 DNA follows: TGTGCCAGCAGTTTATGGAGCGGCAGCGTCTACGAGCAGTACTTC. Amino acids: CASSLWSGSVYEQYF.